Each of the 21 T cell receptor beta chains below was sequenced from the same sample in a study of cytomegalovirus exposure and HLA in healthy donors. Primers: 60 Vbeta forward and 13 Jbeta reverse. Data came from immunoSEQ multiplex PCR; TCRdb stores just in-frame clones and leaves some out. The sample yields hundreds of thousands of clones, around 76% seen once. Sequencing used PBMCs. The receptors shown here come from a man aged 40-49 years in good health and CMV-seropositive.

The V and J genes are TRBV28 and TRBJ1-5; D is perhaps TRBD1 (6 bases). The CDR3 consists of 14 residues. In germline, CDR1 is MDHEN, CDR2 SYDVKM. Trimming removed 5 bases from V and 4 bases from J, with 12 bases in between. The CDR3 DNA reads TGTGCCAGCAGTCCTCACACAGGGAATCAGCCCCAGCATTTT. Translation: CASSPHTGNQPQHF.

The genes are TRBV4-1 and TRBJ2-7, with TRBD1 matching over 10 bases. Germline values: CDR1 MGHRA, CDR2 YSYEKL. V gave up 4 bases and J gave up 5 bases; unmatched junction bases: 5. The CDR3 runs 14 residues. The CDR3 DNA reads TGCGCCAGCAGCCGCCCCGGGACAGGGGACGAGCAGTACTTC. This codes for CASSRPGTGDEQYF.

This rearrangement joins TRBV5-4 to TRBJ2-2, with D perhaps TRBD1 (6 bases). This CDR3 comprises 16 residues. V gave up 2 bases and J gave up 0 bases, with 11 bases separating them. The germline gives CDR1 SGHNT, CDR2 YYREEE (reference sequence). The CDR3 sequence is CASSFVAGANTGELFF. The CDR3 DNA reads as TGTGCCAGCAGCTTTGTGGCAGGGGCGAACACCGGGGAGCTGTTTTTT.

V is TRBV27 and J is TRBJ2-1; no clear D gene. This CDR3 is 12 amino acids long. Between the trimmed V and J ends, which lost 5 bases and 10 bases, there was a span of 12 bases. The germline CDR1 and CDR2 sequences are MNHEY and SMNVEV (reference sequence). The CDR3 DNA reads TGTGCCAGCAGTCCCCCCTCCGGGGAGCAGTTCTTC. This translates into CASSPPSGEQFF.

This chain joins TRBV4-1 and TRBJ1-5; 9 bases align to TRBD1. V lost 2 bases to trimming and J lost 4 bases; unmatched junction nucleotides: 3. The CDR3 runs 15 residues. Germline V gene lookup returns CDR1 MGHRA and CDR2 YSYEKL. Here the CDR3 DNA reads TGCGCCAGCAGCCAACTTGGGACAGGGAATCAGCCCCAGCATTTT. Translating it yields CASSQLGTGNQPQHF.

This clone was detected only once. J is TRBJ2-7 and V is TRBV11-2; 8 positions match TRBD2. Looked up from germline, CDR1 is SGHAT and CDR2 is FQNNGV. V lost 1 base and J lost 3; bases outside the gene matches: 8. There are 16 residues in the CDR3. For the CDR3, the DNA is TGTGCCAGCAGCTTAGGCGCGGGGGGCCCCCTCTACGAGCAGTACGTC. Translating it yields CASSLGAGGPLYEQYV.

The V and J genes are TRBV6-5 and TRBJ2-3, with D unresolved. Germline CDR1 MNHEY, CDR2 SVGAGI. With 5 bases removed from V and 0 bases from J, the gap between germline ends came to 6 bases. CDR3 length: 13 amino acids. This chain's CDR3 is CASSDKSTDTQYF. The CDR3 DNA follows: TGTGCCAGCAGTGACAAGAGCACAGATACGCAGTATTTT.

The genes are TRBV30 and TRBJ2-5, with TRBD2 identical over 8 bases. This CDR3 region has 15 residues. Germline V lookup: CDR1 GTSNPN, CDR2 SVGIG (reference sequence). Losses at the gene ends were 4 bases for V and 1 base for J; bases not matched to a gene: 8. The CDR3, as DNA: TGTGCCTGGAACCCTCGGCTAGCGGGCCAAGAGACCCAGTACTTC. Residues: CAWNPRLAGQETQYF. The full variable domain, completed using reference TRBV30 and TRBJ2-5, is SQTIHQWPATLVQPVGSPLSLECTVEGTSNPNLYWYRQAAGRGLQLLFYSVGIGQISSEVPQNLSASRPQDRQFILSSKKLLLSDSGFYLCAWNPRLAGQETQYFGPGTRLLVL.

DNA of the CDR3: TGTGCCAGCAGTGAAACTGGTCAGAACACCGGGGAGCTGTTTTTT. Amino acid sequence: CASSETGQNTGELFF. The chain employs TRBV2 and TRBJ2-2; no clear D gene. The germline gives CDR1 SNHLY, CDR2 FYNNEI. The CDR3 has 15 residues. Trimming removed 2 bases at V and 1 base at J, with 8 bases between.

The CDR3 loop is CASSYTNPTDTQYF. CDR3 in DNA: TGTGCCAGCAGTTATACTAATCCCACAGATACGCAGTATTTT. The rearrangement links TRBV2 to TRBJ2-3; D is uncertain. The CDR3 is made up of 14 amino acids. V lost 5 bases and J lost 2, with 11 bases in between. Germline-derived CDR1 and CDR2 are SNHLY and FYNNEI.

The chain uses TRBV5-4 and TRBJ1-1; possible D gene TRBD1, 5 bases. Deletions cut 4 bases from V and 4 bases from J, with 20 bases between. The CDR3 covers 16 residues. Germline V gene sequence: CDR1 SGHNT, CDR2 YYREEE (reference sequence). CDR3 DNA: TGTGCCAGCAGCCCCGGGGGGGGATTACCGGGCACTGAAGCTTTCTTT. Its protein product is CASSPGGGLPGTEAFF. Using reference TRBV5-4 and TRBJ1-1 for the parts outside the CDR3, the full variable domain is ETGVTQSPTHLIKTRGQQVTLRCSSQSGHNTVSWYQQALGQGPQFIFQYYREEENGRGNFPPRFSGLQFPNYSSELNVNALELDDSALYLCASSPGGGLPGTEAFFGQGTRLTVV.

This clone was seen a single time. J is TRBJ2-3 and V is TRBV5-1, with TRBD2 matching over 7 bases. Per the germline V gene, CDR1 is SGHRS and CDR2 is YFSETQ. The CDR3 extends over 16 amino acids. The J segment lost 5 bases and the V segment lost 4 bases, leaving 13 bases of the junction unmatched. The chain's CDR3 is CASSPGTTGRGDTQYF. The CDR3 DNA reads TGCGCCAGCAGCCCGGGGACTACGGGACGAGGAGATACGCAGTATTTT.

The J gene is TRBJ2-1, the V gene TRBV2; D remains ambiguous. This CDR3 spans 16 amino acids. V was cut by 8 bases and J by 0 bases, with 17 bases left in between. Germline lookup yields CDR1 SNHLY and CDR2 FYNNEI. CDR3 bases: TGTGCCAGCCCCCTTCAGCGCTCAAGCTCCTACAATGAGCAGTTCTTC. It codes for CASPLQRSSSYNEQFF.

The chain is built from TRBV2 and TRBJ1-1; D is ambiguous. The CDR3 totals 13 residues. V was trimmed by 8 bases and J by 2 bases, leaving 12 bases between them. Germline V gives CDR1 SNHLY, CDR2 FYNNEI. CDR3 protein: CASGQLENTEAFF. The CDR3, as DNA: TGTGCCAGCGGGCAGCTCGAAAACACTGAAGCTTTCTTT.

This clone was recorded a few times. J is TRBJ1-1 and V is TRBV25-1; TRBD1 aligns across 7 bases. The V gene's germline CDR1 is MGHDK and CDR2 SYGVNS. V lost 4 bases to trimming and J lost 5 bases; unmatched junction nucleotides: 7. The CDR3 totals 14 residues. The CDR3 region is CASSAKGARTEAFF. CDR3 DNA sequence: TGTGCCAGCAGTGCCAAGGGGGCGAGGACTGAAGCTTTCTTT.

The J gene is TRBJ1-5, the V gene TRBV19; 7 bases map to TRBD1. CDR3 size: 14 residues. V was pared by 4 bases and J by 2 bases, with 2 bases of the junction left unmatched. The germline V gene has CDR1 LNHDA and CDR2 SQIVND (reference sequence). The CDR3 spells CASSKTGGNQPQHF. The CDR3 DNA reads TGTGCCAGTAGTAAAACAGGGGGCAATCAGCCCCAGCATTTT.

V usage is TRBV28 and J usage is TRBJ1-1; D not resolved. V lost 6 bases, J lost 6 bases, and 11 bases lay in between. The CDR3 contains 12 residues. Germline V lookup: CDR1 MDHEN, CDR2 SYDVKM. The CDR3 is CASRNPRAEAFF. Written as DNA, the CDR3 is TGTGCCAGCAGAAACCCCCGCGCTGAAGCTTTCTTT.

The CDR3 here is CASSEIAGRYNSPLHF. The CDR3 coding sequence is TGTGCCAGCAGTGAAATTGCGGGACGCTATAATTCACCCCTCCACTTT. This chain links TRBV6-1 with TRBJ1-6, with a weak D call TRBD1 (5 bases). Trimming stripped 2 bases from V and 3 bases from J, with 11 bases between. CDR1 is MNHNS, CDR2 SASEGT, per germline. The CDR3 consists of 16 residues.

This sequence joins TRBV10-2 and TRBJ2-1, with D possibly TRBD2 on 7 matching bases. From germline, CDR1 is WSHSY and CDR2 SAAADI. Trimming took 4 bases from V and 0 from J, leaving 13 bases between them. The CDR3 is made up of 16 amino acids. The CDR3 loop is CASSAGGPRSYNEQFF. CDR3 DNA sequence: TGCGCCAGCAGTGCCGGGGGGCCCCGCTCCTACAATGAGCAGTTCTTC.

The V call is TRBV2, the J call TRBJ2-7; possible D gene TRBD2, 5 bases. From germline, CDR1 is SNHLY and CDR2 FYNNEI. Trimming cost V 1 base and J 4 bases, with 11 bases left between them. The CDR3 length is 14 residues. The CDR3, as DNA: TGTGCCAGCAGTGAAGGACCGGGGATGTACGAGCAGTACTTC. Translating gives CASSEGPGMYEQYF.

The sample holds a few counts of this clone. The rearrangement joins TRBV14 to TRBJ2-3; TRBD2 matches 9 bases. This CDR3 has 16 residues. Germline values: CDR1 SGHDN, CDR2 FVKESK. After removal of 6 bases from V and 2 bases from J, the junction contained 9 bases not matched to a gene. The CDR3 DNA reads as TGTGCCAGCAGTGATCCTCTAGCGGGATACACAGATACGCAGTATTTT. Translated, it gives CASSDPLAGYTDTQYF.